The 27 T cell receptor beta chains below come from one sample, sequenced in a study of blood T cells in healthy people across ages. Combining a sample-barcoded 5' primer with a J-beta primer mix, a second PCR ran for 7 to 11 cycles. Each CDR3 protein is one row after TCRdb ran MiXCR on the 5' RACE reads. This sample has about 640,000 distinct CDR3 sequences; around three fifths occur once, and the top ten carry 30% to 40%. Sequencing was done on a sample of blood. The receptor set was obtained from a man aged 55 to 70 in good health.

This clonotype was observed a handful of times. The CDR3 bases are TGTGCCAGCAGCGTAGCTGGGACAGGGGCTCTGACCTCTGGGGCCAACGTCCTGACTTTC. Its translation: CASSVAGTGALTSGANVLTF. The rearrangement uses TRBV9 and TRBJ2-6, with TRBD1 matching 10 bases. The germline V gene has CDR1 SGDLS and CDR2 YYNGEE. The ends lost 0 bases at V and 0 bases at J; junction bases unmatched: 9. This CDR3 region has 20 residues.

The rearrangement links TRBV20-1 to TRBJ1-2; D not resolved. V lost 0 bases and J 0 bases, leaving 8 bases between the germline ends. The CDR3 loop spans 14 amino acids. Per germline, CDR1 DFQATT and CDR2 SNEGSKA (reference sequence). As DNA, the CDR3 is TGCAGTGCTAGAGATCCCACCGCTAACTATGGCTACACCTTC. Translated: CSARDPTANYGYTF.

The chain employs TRBV5-1 and TRBJ1-1; TRBD1 might be the D (6 bases). CDR3 length: 14 residues. Germline CDR1 reads SGHRS; CDR2 reads YFSETQ. Trimming removed 2 bases at V and 7 bases at J, with 15 bases between. CDR3: CASSLTGGLREAFF. The CDR3 DNA is TGCGCCAGCAGCTTAACGGGGGGGCTTCGTGAAGCTTTCTTT.

The rearrangement links TRBV7-9 to TRBJ2-7; D could derive from TRBD1 or TRBD2 (6 bases each). The CDR3 length is 16 residues. Germline CDR1 is SEHNR and CDR2 is FQNEAQ (reference sequence). The V and J ends lost 0 bases and 2 bases respectively, with 14 bases between them. CDR3 amino acids: CASSLALGGSAYEQYF. DNA of the CDR3: TGTGCCAGCAGCTTAGCGCTGGGGGGCTCGGCCTACGAGCAGTACTTC.

The chain recombines TRBV29-1 with TRBJ1-2; no reliable D call. There are 13 residues in the CDR3. Germline lookup yields CDR1 SQVTM and CDR2 ANQGSEA. Trimming pared 4 bases from V and 4 bases from J, leaving 13 bases between. CDR3 region: CSVAARSSYGYTF. CDR3 DNA: TGCAGCGTTGCGGCCAGATCCTCCTATGGCTACACCTTC.

The chain employs TRBV5-1 and TRBJ1-2; TRBD1 is a possible D gene (6 bases). The CDR3 length is 15 residues. Trimming took 2 bases from V and 8 from J, leaving 19 bases between them. The germline CDR1 and CDR2 sequences are SGHRS and YFSETQ. CDR3 protein: CASSFGTRMVGGYTF. CDR3 nucleotide sequence: TGCGCCAGCAGCTTCGGGACAAGGATGGTCGGGGGCTACACCTTC.

The V gene is TRBV29-1, the J gene TRBJ1-1; TRBD1 is a possible D gene (5 bases). The germline CDR1 and CDR2 sequences are SQVTM and ANQGSEA. Trimming removed 7 bases from V and 6 bases from J, with 15 bases in between. The CDR3 has 12 residues. The CDR3 is CSAGEVGAEAFF. The DNA of the CDR3 is TGCAGCGCGGGGGAGGTTGGCGCTGAAGCTTTCTTT.

This clonotype was counted a few times. The chain is built from TRBV4-2 and TRBJ2-5, with 8 bases matching TRBD1. CDR1 is LGHNA, CDR2 YNFKEQ, per germline. The CDR3 extends over 16 amino acids. Losses at the gene ends were 1 base for V and 5 bases for J; bases not matched to a gene: 9. Written as DNA, the CDR3 is TGTGCCAGCAGCCAAGGTTTGCAGACAGGGGTGGAGACCCAGTACTTC. As protein: CASSQGLQTGVETQYF.

The chain uses TRBV14 and TRBJ2-5; TRBD2 matches 7 bases. The CDR3 sequence is 14 residues long. Trimming cost V 5 bases and J 4 bases; bases outside gene matches: 7. Germline V gives CDR1 SGHDN, CDR2 FVKESK. The CDR3 DNA reads TGTGCCAGCAGCGGACCGGGGGGAAGAGAGACCCAGTACTTC. Residues: CASSGPGGRETQYF.

A single count supports this clonotype. The CDR3, as DNA: TGCGCCAGCAGCTTGGGGCAGGGGGAGTCTGAAGCTTTCTTT. This translates into CASSLGQGESEAFF. The rearrangement links TRBV5-1 to TRBJ1-1; 7 bases match TRBD1. The length of the CDR3 is 14 residues. Germline CDR1 reads SGHRS; CDR2 reads YFSETQ. V lost 0 bases, J lost 6 bases, and 5 bases stayed unmatched.

The rearrangement links TRBV2 to TRBJ2-1, with 9 bases matching TRBD2. The CDR3 consists of 14 residues. The ends lost 5 bases at V and 6 bases at J; junction bases unmatched: 5. Germline CDR1 is SNHLY and CDR2 is FYNNEI. CDR3 protein: CASSRTSAGNEQFF. The CDR3 bases are TGTGCCAGCAGTAGGACTAGCGCGGGCAATGAGCAGTTCTTC.

Concerning this clonotype: A read error may produce the germline difference seen at one junction end. The chain links TRBV6-5 to TRBJ2-7; D assignment may be TRBD1 or TRBD2 (5 bases each). Germline CDR1 reads MNHEY; CDR2 reads SVGAGI. The length of the CDR3 is 15 residues. CDR3 sequence reads: CACSCSRGPTGEQYF. The CDR3 bases are TGTGCCTGCAGTTGCTCAAGGGGACCTACGGGCGAGCAGTACTTC.

The chain has TRBV20-1 and TRBJ2-3, with D tentatively TRBD2 (6 bases). CDR3 length: 14 residues. V dropped 3 bases and J dropped 0 bases, with 10 bases sitting between them. Looked up from germline, CDR1 is DFQATT and CDR2 is SNEGSKA (reference sequence). The CDR3 is CSARFGGSTDTQYF. DNA for the CDR3: TGCAGTGCTAGGTTTGGGGGGAGCACAGATACGCAGTATTTT.

This clonotype turned up a few times. The gene calls are TRBV12-3 or TRBV12-4 and TRBJ1-1; possibly TRBD1 for D (5 bases). The CDR3 totals 13 residues. Trimming cost V 3 bases and J 4 bases, with 9 bases left between them. CDR3 sequence (DNA): TGTGCCAGCAGTTTTAGGGGAAGCACTGAAGCTTTCTTT. It yields the protein CASSFRGSTEAFF.

This clonotype has only one observation. The chain joins TRBV11-2 to TRBJ2-4, with 8 bases identical to TRBD1. The germline V gene has CDR1 SGHAT and CDR2 FQNNGV. V gave up 5 bases and J gave up 4 bases; unmatched junction bases: 4. This CDR3 is 14 amino acids long. This chain's CDR3 is CASSTGQGKNIQYF. CDR3 sequence (DNA): TGTGCCAGCAGCACTGGACAGGGTAAAAACATTCAGTACTTC.

The chain recombines TRBV7-6 with TRBJ2-5; 7 bases fit TRBD2. V lost 0 bases to trimming and J lost 1 base; unmatched junction nucleotides: 5. Germline V gives CDR1 SGHVS, CDR2 FNYEAQ. This CDR3 spans 16 amino acids. In DNA form, the CDR3 reads TGTGCCAGCAGCTTAGCGGGAGGGGCCACCCAAGAGACCCAGTACTTC. It codes for CASSLAGGATQETQYF.

This rearrangement joins TRBV2 to TRBJ2-4; D is unresolved. CDR3 length equals 16 residues. Germline values: CDR1 SNHLY, CDR2 FYNNEI. Trimming took 3 bases from V and 1 from J, leaving 13 bases between them. The CDR3 region has the DNA TGTGCCAGCAGTGATCCAATGGGTTTGGCCAAAAACATTCAGTACTTC. It is translated as CASSDPMGLAKNIQYF.

The chain is built from TRBV3-1 and TRBJ1-5; D may be TRBD1 (5 bases). V was clipped by 4 bases and J by 0 bases, with 22 bases between them. Germline V lookup: CDR1 LGHDT, CDR2 YNNKEL (reference sequence). The CDR3 length is 19 residues. DNA for the CDR3: TGTGCCAGCAGCCCCCCGACAGTTCCTTCTCCCTATAGCAATCAGCCCCAGCATTTT. Translated: CASSPPTVPSPYSNQPQHF.

CDR3 DNA: TGTGCCAGCAGCCAAGGGAGTCAGGGCTATGGCTACACCTTC. Residues: CASSQGSQGYGYTF. The chain couples TRBV3-1 to TRBJ1-2; TRBD1 might be the D (5 bases). The germline V gene encodes CDR1 LGHDT and CDR2 YNNKEL (reference sequence). Trimming stripped 1 base from V and 4 bases from J, with 10 bases between. This CDR3 comprises 14 residues.

This clonotype has just one count. The germline gene is not matched at one end of the junction; a read error may be the cause. J is TRBJ1-2 and V is TRBV20-1; D unclear. Germline CDR1 reads DFQATT; CDR2 reads SNEGSKA (reference sequence). CDR3 length: 15 residues. The CDR3 sequence: CSARDSGGINYGYTF. Written as DNA, the CDR3 is TGCAGTGCCAGAGATAGCGGCGGGATTAACTATGGCTACACCTTC.

This clonotype was seen once. This chain links TRBV7-2 with TRBJ2-1; D possibly uses TRBD1 or TRBD2 (5 bases each). Germline V gene sequence: CDR1 SGHTA, CDR2 FQGNSA. The CDR3 is made up of 17 amino acids. V shed 2 bases and J shed 2 bases, with 16 bases lying between them. CDR3 coding DNA: TGTGCCAGCAGCTTACAGTCGGGACCCTCTACCTACAATGAGCAGTTCTTC. The encoded protein is CASSLQSGPSTYNEQFF.

Details on this clonotype: The junction departs from germline at one end; a sequencing error may be responsible. This chain links TRBV4-1 with TRBJ1-6; 8 bases align to TRBD1. The CDR3 loop spans 15 amino acids. Germline-derived CDR1 and CDR2 are MGHRA and YSYEKL. CDR3 in DNA: TGCGCCAGTAGCCAAGGACAGGGCAAAAATTCACCCCTCCACTTT. Amino acids: CASSQGQGKNSPLHF.

The chain is built from TRBV20-1 and TRBJ2-3; 10 bases are shared with TRBD1. With V trimmed by 5 bases and J by 2 bases, 4 bases remained unmatched. In germline, CDR1 is DFQATT, CDR2 SNEGSKA (reference sequence). The CDR3 extends over 14 amino acids. CDR3 DNA: TGCAGTGCTCAGGACAGGGGGATCACAGATACGCAGTATTTT. Translated, it gives CSAQDRGITDTQYF.

The chain employs TRBV29-1 and TRBJ2-3; D is ambiguous. The germline V gene encodes CDR1 SQVTM and CDR2 ANQGSEA. V lost 4 bases and J 3 bases, leaving 5 bases between the germline ends. The CDR3 runs 11 residues. The CDR3 here is CSVVKTDTQYF. The CDR3 DNA reads TGCAGCGTTGTAAAAACAGATACGCAGTATTTT.

This clonotype was observed a few times. This chain uses TRBV7-9 with TRBJ2-4; D is unresolved. In germline, CDR1 is SEHNR, CDR2 FQNEAQ (reference sequence). This CDR3 contains 12 residues. The V and J ends lost 4 bases and 4 bases respectively, with 5 bases between them. The CDR3 sequence: CASSYFKNIQYF. CDR3 DNA: TGTGCCAGCAGCTACTTTAAAAACATTCAGTACTTC.

This chain uses TRBV5-1 with TRBJ2-1, with 12 bases that match TRBD2. The trim removed 5 bases at V and 7 bases at J, leaving 4 bases unmatched. CDR3 size: 14 residues. Germline CDR1 and CDR2: SGHRS and YFSETQ. CDR3 bases: TGCGCCAGCAGGATGACTAGCGGGGGAAATGAGCAGTTCTTC. This encodes CASRMTSGGNEQFF.

This chain joins TRBV11-3 and TRBJ2-1; D gene uncertain. The V gene lost 0 bases and the J gene lost 2 bases, with 8 bases spanning the gap. Germline loops: CDR1 SGHNT, CDR2 YENEEA. The CDR3 spans 15 residues. CDR3 coding DNA: TGTGCCAGCAGCTTAGATGCAGACCCCTACAATGAGCAGTTCTTC. Amino acid sequence: CASSLDADPYNEQFF. Full variable domain (outside the CDR3, taken from reference TRBV11-3 and TRBJ2-1): EAGVVQSPRYKIIEKKQPVAFWCNPISGHNTLYWYLQNLGQGPELLIRYENEEAVDDSQLPKDRFSAERLKGVDSTLKIQPAELGDSAVYLCASSLDADPYNEQFFGPGTRLTVL.